The clone carrying this T cell receptor beta chain was seen at least ten times. The data were taken from a study of neurological immune-mediated disorders. V was trimmed by 3 bases and J by 6 bases, leaving 10 bases between them. This CDR3 comprises 13 residues. Per the germline V gene, CDR1 is MDHEN and CDR2 is SYDVKM. TCRdb fed the 5' RACE reads into MiXCR, producing one record per CDR3 protein. The table shows more than 45,000 distinct CDR3 sequences, with roughly 3.5% occurring only once. Source material: PBMCs. This TCR was recovered from a man aged 30 to 39 with multiple sclerosis. The rearrangement joins TRBV28 to TRBJ2-3; tentative D call: TRBD2 (7 bases). The DNA of the CDR3 is TGTGCCAGCAGTTTTGCGGGGGCGGATACGCAGTATTTT. Translating it yields CASSFAGADTQYF.